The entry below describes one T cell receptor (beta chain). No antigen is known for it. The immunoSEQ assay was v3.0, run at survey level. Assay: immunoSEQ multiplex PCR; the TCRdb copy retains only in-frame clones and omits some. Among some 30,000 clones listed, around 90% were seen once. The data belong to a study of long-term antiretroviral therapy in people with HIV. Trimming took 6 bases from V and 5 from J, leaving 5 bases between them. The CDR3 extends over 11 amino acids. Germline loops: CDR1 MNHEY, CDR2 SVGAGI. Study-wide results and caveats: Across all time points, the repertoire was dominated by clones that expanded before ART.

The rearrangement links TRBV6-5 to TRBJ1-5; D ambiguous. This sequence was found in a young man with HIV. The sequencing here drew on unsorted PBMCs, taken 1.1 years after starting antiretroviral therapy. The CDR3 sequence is CASSQDQPQHF. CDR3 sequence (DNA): TGTGCCAGCAGCCAGGATCAGCCCCAGCATTTT.